This T cell receptor (beta chain) was observed in a study of blood T cells in healthy people across ages. Alongside a J-beta primer mix, a sample-barcoded 5' primer served in a second PCR lasting about 7 to 11 cycles. TCRdb processed the 5' RACE reads anew with MiXCR; each CDR3 protein has one entry. The sample holds approximately 850,000 distinct CDR3 sequences, around 45% seen once. The CDR3 has 15 amino acids. Germline V gene sequence: CDR1 SGHTA, CDR2 FQGNSA. V lost 5 bases, J lost 6 bases, and 11 bases stayed unmatched. In the case of this clonotype: Its specificity is not known.

Study-wide points: Not knowing donor CMV status may have confounded expanded clonotype changes. The fall in TCR beta diversity per million T cells was roughly linear with age.

Each donor gave roughly 9.8 milliliters of peripheral blood. Total RNA, at least 5 micrograms per sample, came from PBMCs. The sequenced sample was blood. The chain is built from TRBV7-2 and TRBJ1-1; 8 bases are shared with TRBD1. The receptor was derived from a man aged 60 to 75 in good health. CDR3 nucleotide sequence: TGTGCCAGCAGCCCGCGGACAGGGAAAGGTCCTGAAGCTTTCTTT. This translates into CASSPRTGKGPEAFF.